This T cell receptor beta chain came from a study of blood T cells in healthy people across ages. Germline-derived CDR1 and CDR2 are DFQATT and SNEGSKA (reference sequence). The CDR3 is 16 residues long. The J segment lost 7 bases and the V segment lost 4 bases, leaving 8 bases of the junction unmatched. For the second PCR, which ran for about 7 to 11 cycles, a sample-barcoded 5' primer and a J-beta primer mix were used. TCRdb reanalysed the 5' RACE reads using MiXCR and keeps one entry per CDR3 protein. The sample lists about 830,000 distinct CDR3 sequences; around two thirds were seen once. This clonotype was counted a few times. What it binds is unknown. Investigators took about 9.2 milliliters of peripheral blood from every donor. At least 5.5 micrograms of total RNA were extracted per sample. Study-wide points: The donors' CMV status was not determined, possibly confounding changes in expanded clonotypes.

The TCR was taken from a man aged 30-40 years in good health. This chain uses TRBV20-1 with TRBJ2-1; the match to TRBD2 covers 15 bases. Specimen: blood. CDR3 nucleotides: TGCAGTGCTACGGGGACTAGCGGGGGGATAGGGAATGAGCAGTTCTTC. Encoded protein: CSATGTSGGIGNEQFF.